This TCR beta chain was captured in a study of shared clonotypes between healthy human individuals. Comment on this clone: This sample also contains other DNA sequences that code for the same CDR3.

Using immunoSEQ multiplex PCR, the repertoire was profiled, and TCRdb retains in-frame clones only, with some absent. The sample contains a few hundred thousand clones, about 96% of which appear only once. Germline lookup yields CDR1 SEHNR and CDR2 FQNEAQ (reference sequence). CDR3 length: 14 amino acids. Trimming took 2 bases from V and 0 from J, leaving 5 bases between them. The J gene is TRBJ1-5, the V gene TRBV7-9; D not certain. The specimen sequenced was naive CD4+ T cells sorted from blood. The subset denotes: CD45RA+ positively selected. The clonotype was recovered from a woman under 40 in good health. CDR3 coding DNA: TGTGCCAGCAGCTTATTGGGTAGCAATCAGCCCCAGCATTTT. Amino acid sequence: CASSLLGSNQPQHF.